The next 14 T cell receptor beta chains were all read from a single sample in a study of shared clonotypes between healthy human individuals. Sequenced by immunoSEQ multiplex PCR; TCRdb stores in-frame clones only, minus some. The sample has roughly 550,000 clones; roughly 95% are singletons. CD45RO-negative cells were positively selected for CCR7, leaving out terminally differentiated effector memory CD45RA+ cells. Material for sequencing was naive CD8+ T cells sorted from blood. Receptors originate from a woman aged 25 to 39 in good health.

The chain couples TRBV2 to TRBJ2-7, with D possibly matching TRBD2 (7 bases). This CDR3 contains 12 residues. V was cut by 11 bases and J by 3 bases, with 14 bases left in between. Germline values: CDR1 SNHLY, CDR2 FYNNEI. The CDR3 bases are TGTGCCGCGGGGGCGAGCGACTACGAGCAGTACTTC. It encodes CAAGASDYEQYF.

CDR3 nucleotides: TGTGCCAGCAGCTTAGGGAGGGAGCAGTACTTC. This sequence encodes CASSLGREQYF. The gene calls are TRBV5-4 and TRBJ2-7, with D possibly TRBD2 on 6 matching bases. CDR3 length: 11 amino acids. CDR1 and CDR2 (germline): SGHNT, YYREEE (reference sequence). The V and J ends lost 2 bases and 7 bases respectively, with 7 bases between them.

The chain couples TRBV27 to TRBJ2-1; D is possibly TRBD2 (5 bases). V lost 7 bases to trimming and J lost 0 bases, with 13 bases between them. The CDR3 consists of 15 residues. Germline V gene lookup returns CDR1 MNHEY and CDR2 SMNVEV (reference sequence). In DNA form, the CDR3 reads TGTGCCAGCACTCCGGACGCGGGCTCCTACAATGAGCAGTTCTTC. As protein: CASTPDAGSYNEQFF.

V gene TRBV27 combines with J gene TRBJ2-2; a possible D gene is TRBD2 (5 bases). Per the germline V gene, CDR1 is MNHEY and CDR2 is SMNVEV (reference sequence). The V gene lost 4 bases and the J gene lost 4 bases, with 19 bases spanning the gap. The CDR3 contains 17 residues. The CDR3 region has the DNA TGTGCCAGCAGTTCCACCCTTCTTAGAGAGGGCACCGGGGAGCTGTTTTTT. Translated, it gives CASSSTLLREGTGELFF.

This clone showed up just once. The chain carries TRBV11-2 and TRBJ1-1; 8 bases match TRBD1. Looked up from germline, CDR1 is SGHAT and CDR2 is FQNNGV. This CDR3 has 15 residues. The trim removed 7 bases at V and 5 bases at J, leaving 12 bases unmatched. The CDR3 DNA reads as TGTGCCAGCACCATAACCCCAGGGGGCCGGACTGAAGCTTTCTTT. Translating it yields CASTITPGGRTEAFF.

The rearrangement links TRBV28 to TRBJ2-5; TRBD1 matches 10 bases. Germline lookup yields CDR1 MDHEN and CDR2 SYDVKM. Trimming removed 3 bases from V and 4 bases from J; junction bases left unmatched: 5. The CDR3 contains 15 residues. The CDR3 nucleotides read TGTGCCAGCAGTTTTGGGACAGGGGTAGGAGAGACCCAGTACTTC. Residues: CASSFGTGVGETQYF.

J is TRBJ2-7 and V is TRBV6-6; TRBD1 agrees at 9 bases. V was pared by 4 bases and J by 6 bases, with 7 bases of the junction left unmatched. The V gene's germline CDR1 is MNHNY and CDR2 SVGAGI (reference sequence). This CDR3 has 14 amino acids. CDR3 loop: CASSSPDRGREQYF. The CDR3 nucleotides are TGTGCCAGCAGTTCCCCGGACAGGGGACGCGAGCAGTACTTC.

The chain is built from TRBV9 and TRBJ2-1, with 8 bases fitting TRBD2. From germline, CDR1 is SGDLS and CDR2 YYNGEE. V dropped 3 bases and J dropped 7; count of bases not matched to a gene: 9. The CDR3 length is 15 residues. The CDR3 DNA follows: TGTGCCAGCAGCGCCGGGACTAGAAGCCAGAATGAGCAGTTCTTC. Translation gives CASSAGTRSQNEQFF. Together with reference TRBV9 and TRBJ2-1, the CDR3 gives the full variable domain: DSGVTQTPKHLITATGQRVTLRCSPRSGDLSVYWYQQSLDQGLQFLIQYYNGEERAKGNILERFSAQQFPDLHSELNLSSLELGDSALYFCASSAGTRSQNEQFFGPGTRLTVL.

The V call is TRBV28, the J call TRBJ1-5; D is unresolved. CDR1 is MDHEN, CDR2 SYDVKM, per germline. Trimming took off 2 bases at V and 7 bases at J, with 9 bases between the two ends. The CDR3 covers 13 residues. CDR3: CASSLILEQPQHF. CDR3 nucleotides: TGTGCCAGCAGTTTAATCCTGGAGCAGCCCCAGCATTTT.

The chain is built from TRBV9 and TRBJ2-7; D is undetermined. V lost 0 bases to trimming and J lost 4 bases, with 11 bases between them. Per germline, CDR1 SGDLS and CDR2 YYNGEE. The CDR3 is 14 amino acids. The CDR3 region is CASSVGMDGYEQYF. For the CDR3, the DNA is TGTGCCAGCAGCGTAGGAATGGATGGGTACGAGCAGTACTTC.

The V and J genes are TRBV5-1 and TRBJ2-1; 9 bases are a match to TRBD1. J was trimmed by 5 bases and V by 2 bases; bases with no gene match: 17. Looked up from germline, CDR1 is SGHRS and CDR2 is YFSETQ. This CDR3 contains 19 residues. DNA for the CDR3: TGCGCCAGCAGCTTTAATCCTGGGACAGGGTTCGACCTCAACAATGAGCAGTTCTTC. Its translation: CASSFNPGTGFDLNNEQFF.

The chain joins TRBV2 to TRBJ1-5, with no clear D. This CDR3 comprises 14 residues. The germline V gene encodes CDR1 SNHLY and CDR2 FYNNEI. V was clipped by 0 bases and J by 5 bases, with 8 bases between them. The CDR3 bases are TGTGCCAGCAGTGAAGCGTGGGGATATCAGCCCCAGCATTTT. This sequence encodes CASSEAWGYQPQHF.

The chain has TRBV5-6 and TRBJ2-3; the match to TRBD2 covers 9 bases. This CDR3 region has 17 residues. The germline V gene has CDR1 SGHDT and CDR2 YYEEEE. The J segment lost 4 bases and the V segment lost 0 bases, leaving 9 bases of the junction unmatched. The CDR3 protein is CASSLEREAPPADTQYF. CDR3 in DNA: TGTGCCAGCAGCTTGGAGCGGGAGGCCCCCCCCGCAGATACGCAGTATTTT. The variable domain in full, completed from reference TRBV5-6 and TRBJ2-3, reads DAGVTQSPTHLIKTRGQQVTLRCSPKSGHDTVSWYQQALGQGPQFIFQYYEEEERQRGNFPDRFSGHQFPNYSSELNVNALLLGDSALYLCASSLEREAPPADTQYFGPGTRLTVL.

The chain uses TRBV28 and TRBJ2-3; D is undetermined. Germline assignment: CDR1 MDHEN and CDR2 SYDVKM. The V end was cut by 1 base, the J end by 0 bases, with 11 bases between. The CDR3 totals 16 residues. The CDR3 DNA is TGTGCCAGCAGTTTATTTCAACTTGCTAGCACAGATACGCAGTATTTT. Encoded protein: CASSLFQLASTDTQYF.